This entry lists 24 T cell receptor beta chains sequenced from one sample in a study of blood T cells in healthy people across ages. Through a sample-barcoded 5' primer and a J-beta primer mix, a second PCR was run for about 7 to 12 cycles. One entry per CDR3 protein results from TCRdb running MiXCR on the 5' RACE reads. The repertoire includes around 620,000 distinct CDR3 sequences, roughly 29% of them detected once, and about 18% sits in the top ten. The sequencing input was blood. Receptors originate from a woman aged 70-85 years in good health.

The V call is TRBV20-1, the J call TRBJ1-1; D is unresolved. This CDR3 is built from 13 residues. CDR1 DFQATT and CDR2 SNEGSKA come from the germline V gene (reference sequence). The CDR3 nucleotides are TGCAGGGTTTTGGAGACGGCGAACACTGAAGCTTTCTTT. It codes for CRVLETANTEAFF.

This clonotype was detected a few times. This chain connects TRBV6-6 to TRBJ2-5; D is unresolved. The CDR3 length is 10 residues. Looked up from germline, CDR1 is MNHNY and CDR2 is SVGAGI (reference sequence). Trimming left V 7 bases short and J 10 bases short, with 10 bases between. DNA for the CDR3: TGTGCCAGCAATTTGCCCAACCAGTACTTC. This encodes CASNLPNQYF.

Comments on this clonotype: Germline is not matched at one junction end, which may reflect a read error. The genes are TRBV6-6 and TRBJ2-4; D possibly corresponds to TRBD2 (5 bases). This CDR3 has 13 amino acids. Germline V gene data show CDR1 as MNHNY and CDR2 as SVGAGI (reference sequence). This chain's CDR3 is CVSTPRVPNIQYF. CDR3 sequence (DNA): TGTGTCAGCACCCCGAGGGTACCCAACATTCAGTACTTC.

The chain joins TRBV7-3 to TRBJ1-1; tentative D call: TRBD1 (5 bases). The CDR3 length is 14 residues. Germline CDR1 reads SGHTA; CDR2 reads FQGTGA. V dropped 4 bases and J dropped 2 bases, with 11 bases sitting between them. CDR3 sequence: CASSSPGVNTEAFF. The CDR3 nucleotides are TGTGCCAGCAGCTCCCCGGGGGTCAACACTGAAGCTTTCTTT.

This chain connects TRBV6-1 to TRBJ2-5; D may be TRBD2 (6 bases). The end of the DNA aligns better with TRBJ2-1, so the J call may be wrong. CDR3 length equals 14 residues. Germline assignment: CDR1 MNHNS and CDR2 SASEGT. The CDR3 DNA reads TGTGCCAGCAGTGAGCGGGACCTAGGGGATGAGCAGTTCTTC. Protein sequence: CASSERDLGDEQFF.

This chain joins TRBV5-1 and TRBJ2-5; maybe TRBD2 (5 bases). V was pared by 5 bases and J by 7 bases, with 9 bases between. Looked up from germline, CDR1 is SGHRS and CDR2 is YFSETQ. The CDR3 is 11 residues long. CDR3 residues: CASREAVTQYF. Written as DNA, the CDR3 is TGCGCCAGCAGGGAGGCCGTGACCCAGTACTTC. The full variable domain, its missing parts supplied by reference TRBV5-1 and TRBJ2-5, is KAGVTQTPRYLIKTRGQQVTLSCSPISGHRSVSWYQQTPGQGLQFLFEYFSETQRNKGNFPGRFSGRQFSNSRSEMNVSTLELGDSALYLCASREAVTQYFGPGTRLLVL.

V usage is TRBV29-1 and J usage is TRBJ2-3; TRBD2 agrees at 7 bases. Germline CDR1 is SQVTM and CDR2 is ANQGSEA. V was pared by 5 bases and J by 5 bases, with 16 bases of the junction left unmatched. The CDR3 is 16 amino acids. The chain's CDR3 is CSVFQKRDAERDTQYF. The CDR3 DNA is TGCAGCGTTTTCCAGAAGCGGGACGCCGAACGAGATACGCAGTATTTT.

A note on this clonotype: The junction departs from the called germline gene at one end, perhaps through a read error. The CDR3 region is CASTSGTSGVTGGLFF. CDR3 bases: TGCGCCAGCACCTCCGGGACTAGCGGGGTCACCGGGGGGCTGTTTTTT. The chain is built from TRBV10-1 and TRBJ2-2, with TRBD2 matching over 13 bases. Germline V gene sequence: CDR1 WNHNN, CDR2 SYGVQD (reference sequence). The CDR3 has 16 residues.

This clonotype was counted between two and nine times. The V gene is TRBV25-1, the J gene TRBJ2-5; TRBD2 is a possible D gene (6 bases). V was cut by 4 bases and J by 2 bases, with 14 bases left in between. CDR3 length equals 15 residues. Per germline, CDR1 MGHDK and CDR2 SYGVNS. In nucleotides, the CDR3 is TGTGCCAGCAGTGGTGCCGGGACTTCTCAAGAGACCCAGTACTTC. This codes for CASSGAGTSQETQYF.

The rearrangement uses TRBV7-2 and TRBJ2-3; 13 nucleotides agree with TRBD2. The germline gives CDR1 SGHTA, CDR2 FQGNSA. CDR3 size: 18 residues. The V segment lost 1 base and the J segment 0 bases; nucleotides outside the gene matches: 4. CDR3: CASSLGTSGGTSTDTQYF. The CDR3 coding sequence is TGTGCCAGCAGCTTAGGGACTAGCGGGGGCACTAGCACAGATACGCAGTATTTT. Full variable domain (remainder filled in from reference TRBV7-2 and TRBJ2-3): GAGVSQSPSNKVTEKGKDVELRCDPISGHTALYWYRQSLGQGLEFLIYFQGNSAPDKSGLPSDRFSAERTGGSVSTLTIQRTQQEDSAVYLCASSLGTSGGTSTDTQYFGPGTRLTVL.

V gene TRBV7-9 combines with J gene TRBJ2-2; TRBD1 or TRBD2 may be the D gene (5 bases each). The V gene's germline CDR1 is SEHNR and CDR2 FQNEAQ (reference sequence). The V gene lost 6 bases and the J gene lost 6 bases, with 23 bases spanning the gap. This CDR3 region has 17 residues. The CDR3 loop reads CASSSLVRGRLAGELFF. The CDR3 coding sequence is TGTGCCAGCAGTTCCCTCGTGAGGGGTAGGCTCGCCGGGGAGCTGTTTTTT.

This clonotype has more than one count but fewer than ten. The V and J genes are TRBV7-8 and TRBJ1-4; 10 nucleotides agree with TRBD1. J lost 10 bases, V lost 5 bases, and 16 bases had no gene match. There are 17 residues in the CDR3. CDR1 and CDR2 from the germline V gene are SGHVS and FQNEAQ. The chain's CDR3 is CASSTRTGGALGGKLFF. The DNA of the CDR3 is TGTGCCAGCAGCACCCGGACAGGGGGGGCCTTGGGTGGAAAACTGTTTTTT.

This chain links TRBV12-3 or TRBV12-4 with TRBJ2-5; a possible D gene is TRBD1 (6 bases). There are 17 residues in the CDR3. The V end lost 5 bases, the J end lost 5 bases, and 24 bases lay between the germline ends. Here the CDR3 DNA reads TGTGCCAGCAGTCCGGTCTTCGGGACCTCCCAGGGGGAGACCCAGTACTTC. This codes for CASSPVFGTSQGETQYF.

The chain employs TRBV29-1 and TRBJ2-7; maybe TRBD1 (6 bases). The germline CDR1 and CDR2 sequences are SQVTM and ANQGSEA. This CDR3 has 13 residues. V lost 2 bases and J 0 bases, leaving 8 bases between the germline ends. This CDR3 is CSVETGSSYEQYF. CDR3 nucleotide sequence: TGCAGCGTTGAAACAGGGAGCTCCTACGAGCAGTACTTC.

Comments on this clonotype: An end of the junction differs from the germline gene, which may be a read error. J is TRBJ1-1 and V is TRBV12-3 or TRBV12-4, with D unclear. The CDR3 consists of 14 residues. DNA of the CDR3: TGTGCCAGCAGTTTAATGGTGGGGAACACTGAGGCTTTCTTT. This sequence encodes CASSLMVGNTEAFF.

The chain is built from TRBV10-3 and TRBJ2-5; the match to TRBD2 covers 10 bases. V dropped 7 bases and J dropped 5; count of bases not matched to a gene: 10. The CDR3 runs 15 residues. Germline V gene lookup returns CDR1 ENHRY and CDR2 SYGVKD. The DNA for the CDR3 is TGTGCCATCAAGGCTAGCGGGGGCCAAGGGGAGACCCAGTACTTC. Amino acid sequence: CAIKASGGQGETQYF.

This clonotype was picked up a small number of times. This sequence joins TRBV5-5 and TRBJ1-5, with a tentative D call TRBD1 (6 bases). Germline V gene data show CDR1 as SGHKS and CDR2 as YYEKEE (reference sequence). The CDR3 has 15 amino acids. V shed 4 bases and J shed 6 bases, with 17 bases lying between them. The CDR3 protein is CASSQGTSAGQPQHF. The CDR3 coding sequence is TGTGCCAGCAGCCAGGGGACATCAGCAGGTCAGCCCCAGCATTTT.

Remarks on this clonotype: Since the CDR3 does not end with the conserved phenylalanine or tryptophan, this likely comes from a read error. The chain recombines TRBV6-1 with TRBJ2-7; tentative D call: TRBD2 (7 bases). From germline, CDR1 is MNHNS and CDR2 SASEGT. V gave up 4 bases and J gave up 0 bases, with 16 bases separating them. The CDR3 extends over 16 amino acids. The CDR3 bases are TGTGCCAGCAGTGGATTCAGGGGAGGGGGCTCCTACGAGCAGTACTCC. Protein: CASSGFRGGGSYEQYS.

V is TRBV15 and J is TRBJ2-3, with TRBD2 matching 9 bases. Trimming at V came to 8 bases and at J to 5 bases, leaving 5 bases not matched to a gene. Germline V CDR1 and CDR2: LNHNV, YYDKDF (reference sequence). The CDR3 contains 13 residues. Here the CDR3 reads CATEGLAGDTQYF. The CDR3 bases are TGTGCCACCGAGGGACTAGCAGGAGATACGCAGTATTTT.

The rearrangement links TRBV12-3 or TRBV12-4 to TRBJ1-6; 8 bases match TRBD1. V lost 6 bases and J lost 4; bases outside the gene matches: 5. CDR3 size: 15 residues. This CDR3 reads CASRTQGGYNSPLHF. DNA of the CDR3: TGTGCCAGCAGAACACAGGGGGGGTATAATTCACCCCTCCACTTT.

This clonotype occurred a few times. A junction boundary mismatches the germline segment, possibly from a read error. The chain couples TRBV7-2 to TRBJ1-4; D is undetermined. There are 19 residues in the CDR3. The germline V gene has CDR1 SGHTA and CDR2 FQGNSA. CDR3 residues: CASSLNWRVRHATNERLFF. The CDR3 DNA is TGTGCCAGCAGCTTAAACTGGCGGGTTAGACATGCAACCAATGAAAGACTGTTTTTT.

The CDR3: CASSSGLRNIQYF. The CDR3 nucleotides read TGTGCCAGCAGCAGCGGGCTGCGGAACATTCAGTACTTC. The genes are TRBV11-1 and TRBJ2-4, with D perhaps TRBD2 (6 bases). V gave up 5 bases and J gave up 7 bases, with 12 bases separating them. Germline CDR1 SGHAT, CDR2 FQDESV (reference sequence). The CDR3 covers 13 residues. Full variable domain (rest looked up from reference TRBV11-1 and TRBJ2-4): EAEVAQSPRYKITEKSQAVAFWCDPISGHATLYWYRQILGQGPELLVQFQDESVVDDSQLPKDRFSAERLKGVDSTLKIQPAELGDSAMYLCASSSGLRNIQYFGAGTRLSVL.

This clonotype has a count of ten or more. This CDR3 reads CASSPGGATNEKLFF. The CDR3 DNA reads TGTGCCAGCAGCCCGGGGGGTGCAACTAATGAAAAACTGTTTTTT. J is TRBJ1-4 and V is TRBV7-6; possible D gene TRBD1, 5 bases. Trimming pared 5 bases from V and 0 bases from J, leaving 10 bases between. Germline CDR1 SGHVS, CDR2 FNYEAQ. This CDR3 region has 15 residues. Looking up the rest from reference TRBV7-6 and TRBJ1-4 gives the full variable domain: GAGVSQSPRYKVTKRGQDVALRCDPISGHVSLYWYRQALGQGPEFLTYFNYEAQQDKSGLPNDRFSAERPEGSISTLTIQRTEQRDSAMYRCASSPGGATNEKLFFGSGTQLSVL.

This chain links TRBV6-2 or TRBV6-3 with TRBJ2-3; D possibly corresponds to TRBD2 (5 bases). The length of the CDR3 is 15 residues. Trimming cost V 2 bases and J 2 bases, with 11 bases left between them. Germline CDR1 reads MNHEY; CDR2 reads SVGEGT. The CDR3 protein is CASSYGELPTDTQYF. Written as DNA, the CDR3 is TGTGCCAGCAGTTACGGGGAGTTGCCCACAGATACGCAGTATTTT.